This passage covers 12 T cell receptor beta chains from one sample sequenced in a study of cytomegalovirus exposure and HLA in healthy donors. The PCR used 60 Vbeta and 13 Jbeta primers. Assay used: immunoSEQ multiplex PCR; TCRdb lists only in-frame clones, some missing. This sample yields about 170,000 clones, of which around 78% are seen a single time; 0.65% to 0.95% belongs to the top ten. Sequencing was carried out using PBMCs. The origin of the receptors is a female donor in good health and CMV-seronegative.

The DNA for the CDR3 is TGTGCCAGCAGACTCACTAGTGTTAGGGCCGGTGAGCAGTTCTTC. Translated, it gives CASRLTSVRAGEQFF. The rearrangement uses TRBV27 and TRBJ2-1; perhaps TRBD2 as D (5 bases). V lost 6 bases to trimming and J lost 9 bases, with 21 bases between them. Germline V gene data show CDR1 as MNHEY and CDR2 as SMNVEV (reference sequence). This CDR3 comprises 15 residues.

This clone is a singleton in its sample. This chain joins TRBV28 and TRBJ1-2; possible D gene TRBD1, 5 bases. Trimming pared 6 bases from V and 4 bases from J, leaving 18 bases between. This CDR3 comprises 15 residues. Germline V gene data show CDR1 as MDHEN and CDR2 as SYDVKM. CDR3 loop: CASSPGGTLGYGYTF. The CDR3 region has the DNA TGTGCCAGCAGCCCTGGGGGGACCCTCGGCTATGGCTACACCTTC.

This chain joins TRBV28 and TRBJ2-6; TRBD2 matches at 8 bases. This CDR3 has 15 residues. J lost 2 bases, V lost 6 bases, and 3 bases had no gene match. Germline V gene lookup returns CDR1 MDHEN and CDR2 SYDVKM. Written as DNA, the CDR3 is TGTGCCAGCAGCCCGCGGGAGGCTGGGGCCAACGTCCTGACTTTC. Protein: CASSPREAGANVLTF.

This clone was observed once. The gene calls are TRBV28 and TRBJ1-3; D may be TRBD1 (6 bases). The ends were cut back, 7 bases at V and 2 bases at J, with 12 bases in the middle. The CDR3 runs to 14 residues. CDR1 is MDHEN and CDR2 is SYDVKM in the germline V gene. The CDR3 spells CASMSGDAGNTIYF. The CDR3 nucleotides read TGTGCCAGCATGTCAGGGGATGCTGGAAACACCATATATTTT. Variable domain in full (rest from reference TRBV28 and TRBJ1-3): DVKVTQSSRYLVKRTGEKVFLECVQDMDHENMFWYRQDPGLGLRLIYFSYDVKMKEKGDIPEGYSVSREKKERFSLILESASTNQTSMYLCASMSGDAGNTIYFGEGSWLTVV.

The chain uses TRBV11-2 and TRBJ2-5; TRBD2 is a possible D gene (6 bases). Germline V gene data show CDR1 as SGHAT and CDR2 as FQNNGV. This CDR3 has 13 amino acids. V lost 5 bases, J lost 5 bases, and 12 bases lay in between. The CDR3 region has the DNA TGTGCCAGCAGCCCCTGGGCGGGGGAGACCCAGTACTTC. It specifies CASSPWAGETQYF.

This sequence joins TRBV10-2 and TRBJ2-7, with 9 bases that match TRBD2. Per the germline V gene, CDR1 is WSHSY and CDR2 is SAAADI. V dropped 1 base and J dropped 4; count of bases not matched to a gene: 8. The CDR3 has 16 residues. In DNA form, the CDR3 reads TGCGCCAGCAGTGAGTGGCGGGAGGGCCCGGGGTACGAGCAGTACTTC. This gives the protein CASSEWREGPGYEQYF.

The table lists this clone with a count of one. The chain has TRBV5-1 and TRBJ2-5; 10 bases are shared with TRBD1. The CDR3 runs to 16 residues. Germline loops: CDR1 SGHRS, CDR2 YFSETQ. Trimming cost V 4 bases and J 4 bases; bases outside gene matches: 10. The CDR3 DNA is TGCGCCAGCAGCCCCCGACAGGGGGCTAAGGGAGAGACCCAGTACTTC. Residues: CASSPRQGAKGETQYF.

The chain has TRBV7-2 and TRBJ2-7, with no clear D. Trimming cost V 4 bases and J 2 bases, with 9 bases left between them. Germline values: CDR1 SGHTA, CDR2 FQGNSA. This CDR3 has 13 amino acids. The CDR3 here is CASSSAFPYEQYF. CDR3 bases: TGTGCCAGCAGCTCAGCCTTTCCCTACGAGCAGTACTTC. The full variable domain, rest sourced from reference TRBV7-2 and TRBJ2-7, is GAGVSQSPSNKVTEKGKDVELRCDPISGHTALYWYRQSLGQGLEFLIYFQGNSAPDKSGLPSDRFSAERTGGSVSTLTIQRTQQEDSAVYLCASSSAFPYEQYFGPGTRLTVT.

This clone was seen more than once but under ten times. The gene calls are TRBV6-4 and TRBJ2-3; TRBD1 matches at 12 bases. This CDR3 is built from 15 residues. After removal of 6 bases from V and 6 bases from J, the junction contained 7 bases not matched to a gene. Germline V gives CDR1 MRHNA, CDR2 SNTAGT. CDR3 loop: CASSQGQGAADTQYF. The DNA of the CDR3 is TGTGCCAGCAGCCAGGGACAGGGGGCAGCGGATACGCAGTATTTT.

The chain recombines TRBV9 with TRBJ2-1; D is possibly TRBD2 (5 bases). This CDR3 spans 19 amino acids. The V gene's germline CDR1 is SGDLS and CDR2 YYNGEE. Trimming took 0 bases from V and 3 from J, leaving 22 bases between them. This chain's CDR3 is CASSVATGAGVKHYNEQFF. In DNA form, the CDR3 reads TGTGCCAGCAGCGTAGCTACGGGCGCCGGGGTAAAACACTACAATGAGCAGTTCTTC.

This clone was detected once. The junction departs from germline at one end; a sequencing error may be responsible. V and J are TRBV19 and TRBJ1-1; unclear D gene. CDR3 length: 13 residues. Germline assignment: CDR1 LNHDA and CDR2 SQIVND (reference sequence). The DNA of the CDR3 is TGTGCCAGTAGTTGGGCCATTAACACTCAAGCTTTCTTT. It yields the protein CASSWAINTQAFF.

Turning to this clone: The sample has other DNA sequences that encode this CDR3 too. V gene TRBV6-5 combines with J gene TRBJ1-5, with 10 bases that match TRBD1. The ends lost 2 bases at V and 6 bases at J; junction bases unmatched: 4. This CDR3 region has 15 residues. The germline V gene has CDR1 MNHEY and CDR2 SVGAGI. The CDR3 loop reads CASSYRQGAGQPQHF. The CDR3 region has the DNA TGTGCCAGCAGTTACAGACAGGGGGCTGGTCAGCCCCAGCATTTT.